These 32 T cell receptor beta chains were sequenced from one sample in a study of Graves' ophthalmopathy and Graves' hyperthyroidism. CDR3 regions of TCR beta were amplified from RNA transcripts. First-round RT-PCR with HTBI primers preceded a second-round multiplex PCR. TCRdb independently ran MiXCR on the multiplex PCR reads; one entry per CDR3 protein. The repertoire has about 700,000 distinct CDR3 sequences, about 38% of them found once; the top ten carry more than 2.5%. Sequencing input: peripheral blood. All receptors derive from an adult man with Graves' ophthalmopathy.

In this sample, this clonotype turned up a few times. The chain is built from TRBV6-5 and TRBJ1-1; D may be TRBD1 (5 bases). The V gene's germline CDR1 is MNHEY and CDR2 SVGAGI. CDR3 length: 19 residues. The germline V and J ends were trimmed by 0 bases and 1 base, with 21 bases remaining between them. CDR3 loop: CASSYSWGRAPAGNTEAFF. The DNA of the CDR3 is TGTGCCAGCAGTTACTCGTGGGGCAGAGCCCCGGCAGGGAACACTGAAGCTTTCTTT.

The chain recombines TRBV6-5 with TRBJ1-1; D is undetermined. The germline CDR1 and CDR2 sequences are MNHEY and SVGAGI. The CDR3 extends over 14 amino acids. With 0 bases removed from V and 2 bases from J, the gap between germline ends came to 7 bases. CDR3 coding DNA: TGTGCCAGCAGTTACTCGTATCAAAACACTGAAGCTTTCTTT. This encodes CASSYSYQNTEAFF.

This clonotype was seen repeatedly, ten times or more. The chain joins TRBV2 to TRBJ2-6; possible D gene TRBD1, 6 bases. CDR1 is SNHLY and CDR2 is FYNNEI in the germline V gene. There are 16 residues in the CDR3. Deletions cut 8 bases from V and 0 bases from J, with 14 bases between. CDR3 loop: CASHRQVLSGANVLTF. Written as DNA, the CDR3 is TGTGCCAGCCACCGACAGGTTCTCTCTGGGGCCAACGTCCTGACTTTC.

The chain employs TRBV29-1 and TRBJ2-5; D gene unclear. V was trimmed by 7 bases and J by 9 bases, leaving 9 bases between them. The CDR3 has 9 amino acids. Germline CDR1 reads SQVTM; CDR2 reads ANQGSEA. This CDR3 is CSGSVSQYF. In nucleotides, the CDR3 is TGCAGCGGGAGCGTGTCCCAGTACTTC.

This clonotype was observed many times. The chain has TRBV11-2 and TRBJ1-5; the D gene is possibly TRBD1 (5 bases). Germline V gene lookup returns CDR1 SGHAT and CDR2 FQNNGV. The CDR3 is made up of 15 amino acids. V was trimmed by 0 bases and J by 7 bases, leaving 13 bases between them. Here the CDR3 reads CASSLDSGLAQPQHF. In DNA, the CDR3 is TGTGCCAGCAGCTTAGATTCAGGGCTGGCCCAGCCCCAGCATTTT.

This chain joins TRBV7-8 and TRBJ1-1; 8 nucleotides match TRBD1. J was trimmed by 0 bases and V by 6 bases; bases with no gene match: 6. Per germline, CDR1 SGHVS and CDR2 FQNEAQ. This CDR3 comprises 15 residues. This chain's CDR3 is CASRPRTGMNTEAFF. The CDR3 DNA reads as TGTGCCAGCAGACCCAGGACAGGGATGAACACTGAAGCTTTCTTT.

The chain carries TRBV19 and TRBJ2-3; 13 bases match TRBD2. V lost 4 bases to trimming and J lost 6 bases; unmatched junction nucleotides: 7. CDR1 is LNHDA and CDR2 is SQIVND in the germline V gene (reference sequence). The CDR3 runs to 16 residues. As DNA, the CDR3 is TGTGCCAGTAGTAAGGGACTAGCGGGAAGCTACGATACGCAGTATTTT. Protein sequence: CASSKGLAGSYDTQYF. Looking up the rest from reference TRBV19 and TRBJ2-3 gives the full variable domain: DGGITQSPKYLFRKEGQNVTLSCEQNLNHDAMYWYRQDPGQGLRLIYYSQIVNDFQKGDIAEGYSVSREKKESFPLTVTSAQKNPTAFYLCASSKGLAGSYDTQYFGPGTRLTVL.

This clonotype was found a few times. V and J are TRBV20-1 and TRBJ2-5, with 8 bases aligning to TRBD2. From germline, CDR1 is DFQATT and CDR2 SNEGSKA (reference sequence). J gave up 2 bases and V 5 bases, and 13 bases lay outside the gene matches. This CDR3 has 16 residues. The CDR3 coding sequence is TGCAGTGCTCCCCGGGGGGCTAGCGGGTATCAAGAGACCCAGTACTTC. Amino acid sequence: CSAPRGASGYQETQYF.

Of note for this clonotype: This likely comes from a read error, as the CDR3 has no conserved phenylalanine or tryptophan at its end. This chain uses TRBV20-1 with TRBJ2-5, with TRBD2 matching 8 bases. Germline CDR1 reads DFQATT; CDR2 reads SNEGSKA (reference sequence). The J segment lost 2 bases and the V segment lost 6 bases, leaving 8 bases of the junction unmatched. This CDR3 region has 14 residues. The CDR3 DNA sequence: TGCAGTGCCAAGACTAGCGTGATACAAGAGACCCAGTACGTC. Its protein is CSAKTSVIQETQYV.

The chain has TRBV27 and TRBJ2-7, with D possibly TRBD1 on 6 matching bases. This CDR3 spans 15 amino acids. Trimming took off 3 bases at V and 0 bases at J, with 12 bases between the two ends. CDR1 is MNHEY, CDR2 SMNVEV, per germline (reference sequence). The CDR3 loop is CASSFEAGASYEQYF. The CDR3 DNA reads TGTGCCAGCAGTTTTGAGGCAGGGGCCTCCTACGAGCAGTACTTC.

This clonotype was detected only a few times. A much larger clone lies one base from this, so it may be a read error. The chain couples TRBV19 to TRBJ1-5; TRBD1 might be the D (5 bases). This CDR3 contains 13 residues. The germline CDR1 and CDR2 sequences are LNHDA and SQIVND (reference sequence). The CDR3 bases are TGTGCCCGTAGTATAGGGGTCGAACAGCCCCAGCATTTT. Translating gives CARSIGVEQPQHF.

Many counts were recorded for this clonotype. V and J are TRBV7-8 and TRBJ2-7; the D is unclear. The V end lost 4 bases, the J end lost 7 bases, and 20 bases lay between the germline ends. The CDR3 sequence is 15 residues long. Germline values: CDR1 SGHVS, CDR2 FQNEAQ. CDR3 nucleotide sequence: TGTGCCAGCAGCTACGTCCGGTCAGACTCGAAGGAGCAGTACTTC. This translates into CASSYVRSDSKEQYF. Supplemented by reference TRBV7-8 and TRBJ2-7, the full variable domain reads GAGVSQSPRYKVAKRGQDVALRCDPISGHVSLFWYQQALGQGPEFLTYFQNEAQLDKSGLPSDRFFAERPEGSVSTLKIQRTQQEDSAVYLCASSYVRSDSKEQYFGPGTRLTVT.

This clonotype was picked up a small number of times. The chain joins TRBV7-9 to TRBJ2-6; D might be TRBD1 (8 bases). There are 18 residues in the CDR3. V dropped 5 bases and J dropped 0 bases, with 17 bases sitting between them. Germline V gene lookup returns CDR1 SEHNR and CDR2 FQNEAQ (reference sequence). DNA for the CDR3: TGTGCCAGCAGCCAAGCGGGACAGGTGGGCTCTGGGGCCAACGTCCTGACTTTC. The encoded protein is CASSQAGQVGSGANVLTF.

The rearrangement links TRBV9 to TRBJ2-5; 9 bases agree with TRBD2. The ends lost 7 bases at V and 0 bases at J; junction bases unmatched: 7. CDR3 size: 15 residues. In germline, CDR1 is SGDLS, CDR2 YYNGEE. Here the CDR3 DNA reads TGTGCCAGCTACTCGACTAGCGGTTACCAAGAGACCCAGTACTTC. As protein: CASYSTSGYQETQYF.

In this sample, this clonotype turned up many times. The rearrangement links TRBV2 to TRBJ1-5; D possibly corresponds to TRBD1 (5 bases). CDR3 length: 16 residues. V was cut by 4 bases and J by 5 bases, with 18 bases left in between. Germline loops: CDR1 SNHLY, CDR2 FYNNEI. The CDR3 spells CASSGVPGRVDQPQHF. In DNA, the CDR3 is TGTGCCAGCAGTGGTGTTCCAGGGAGGGTGGATCAGCCCCAGCATTTT. The whole variable domain, remainder taken from reference TRBV2 and TRBJ1-5, is EPEVTQTPSHQVTQMGQEVILRCVPISNHLYFYWYRQILGQKVEFLVSFYNNEISEKSEIFDDQFSVERPDGSNFTLKIRSTKLEDSAMYFCASSGVPGRVDQPQHFGDGTRLSIL.

The chain joins TRBV29-1 to TRBJ1-2; the match to TRBD1 covers 9 bases. The CDR3 length is 11 residues. CDR1 and CDR2 (germline): SQVTM, ANQGSEA. V lost 6 bases to trimming and J lost 6 bases; unmatched junction nucleotides: 2. The CDR3 DNA reads as TGCAGCGTGACAGGGGGTAATGGCTACACCTTC. Its translation is CSVTGGNGYTF.

About this clonotype itself: Its ends do not fully match the called genes, so a read error is possible. This sequence joins TRBV6-6 and TRBJ2-5; TRBD1 might be the D (6 bases). This CDR3 region has 14 residues. Germline V lookup: CDR1 MNHNY, CDR2 SVGAGI (reference sequence). CDR3 nucleotide sequence: TGTGCCGGCAGCAAACAGGGCCTTCAAGAGACCCAGTACTTC. Amino acids: CAGSKQGLQETQYF.

This clonotype has a handful of counts. The CDR3 protein is CASSEGFWGNQPQHF. The CDR3 coding sequence is TGTGCCAGCAGTGAAGGTTTTTGGGGCAATCAGCCCCAGCATTTT. The chain uses TRBV2 and TRBJ1-5; D is unclear. The V end lost 1 base, the J end lost 2 bases, and 9 bases lay between the germline ends. Germline V gene sequence: CDR1 SNHLY, CDR2 FYNNEI. The CDR3 covers 15 residues.

This sequence joins TRBV7-3 and TRBJ1-1, with D maybe TRBD1 (6 bases). The CDR3 totals 10 residues. The ends were cut back, 5 bases at V and 10 bases at J, with 8 bases in the middle. Germline V lookup: CDR1 SGHTA, CDR2 FQGTGA. The CDR3: CASSLRGAFF. The CDR3 DNA reads TGTGCCAGCAGCCTCAGGGGAGCTTTCTTT.

A note on this clonotype: The junction departs from germline at one end; a sequencing error may be responsible. The chain combines TRBV7-2 with TRBJ2-2; D perhaps matches TRBD1 (6 bases). Per the germline V gene, CDR1 is SGHTA and CDR2 is FQGNSA. This CDR3 has 14 residues. The CDR3 is CASSRDMNTGELFF. CDR3 coding DNA: TGTGCCAGCAGCCGGGACATGAACACCGGGGAGCTGTTCTTT.

The chain uses TRBV20-1 and TRBJ1-4; TRBD1 is a possible D gene (5 bases). V shed 3 bases and J shed 4 bases, with 12 bases lying between them. The CDR3 has 14 amino acids. Germline lookup yields CDR1 DFQATT and CDR2 SNEGSKA (reference sequence). The CDR3, as DNA: TGCAGTGCTAGCCCGGGACCGCTTAATGAAAAACTGTTTTTT. This translates into CSASPGPLNEKLFF.

In its sample, this clonotype was seen once. A much larger clone differs by one base, so this may be a read error. J is TRBJ1-5 and V is TRBV20-1; D gene uncertain. Germline CDR1 DFQATT, CDR2 SNEGSKA (reference sequence). V was cut by 7 bases and J by 0 bases, with 13 bases left in between. The CDR3 is 14 amino acids. The CDR3, as DNA: TGCAGTGTGTCCGACCCAGGTAGCAATCAGCCCCAGCATTTT. This encodes CSVSDPGSNQPQHF.

This clonotype was observed at least ten times. The chain links TRBV7-2 to TRBJ2-5, with a weak D call TRBD1 (8 bases). V lost 3 bases and J lost 4, with 15 bases in between. Germline assignment: CDR1 SGHTA and CDR2 FQGNSA. This CDR3 region has 15 residues. This chain's CDR3 is CASSLTQGGRETQYF. The CDR3 nucleotides are TGTGCCAGCAGCTTGACACAGGGGGGGCGAGAGACCCAGTACTTC.

This clonotype was found many times. The V call is TRBV19, the J call TRBJ1-5; weak D call: TRBD1 (5 bases). V lost 6 bases and J 5 bases, leaving 17 bases between the germline ends. CDR1 and CDR2 (germline): LNHDA, SQIVND (reference sequence). The CDR3 has 15 amino acids. For the CDR3, the DNA is TGTGCCAGTAGCCTTAACGACAGCCCGTATCAGCCCCAGCATTTT. This encodes CASSLNDSPYQPQHF. The complete variable domain, with remaining parts taken from reference TRBV19 and TRBJ1-5, reads DGGITQSPKYLFRKEGQNVTLSCEQNLNHDAMYWYRQDPGQGLRLIYYSQIVNDFQKGDIAEGYSVSREKKESFPLTVTSAQKNPTAFYLCASSLNDSPYQPQHFGDGTRLSIL.

This clonotype has only a few counts. The rearrangement links TRBV6-5 to TRBJ1-1; tentatively, D is TRBD1 (5 bases). The CDR3 length is 17 residues. Trimming took off 0 bases at V and 2 bases at J, with 16 bases between the two ends. The germline V gene encodes CDR1 MNHEY and CDR2 SVGAGI. The CDR3, as DNA: TGTGCCAGCAGTTACTCGATGGGCAGGGAGCCTAACACTGAAGCTTTCTTT. This sequence encodes CASSYSMGREPNTEAFF.

This clonotype was observed at least ten times. V gene TRBV6-6 combines with J gene TRBJ2-2; no clear D. CDR1 is MNHNY and CDR2 is SVGAGI in the germline V gene (reference sequence). Trimming took 9 bases from V and 0 from J, leaving 11 bases between them. This CDR3 spans 14 amino acids. The chain's CDR3 is CASGLTSNTGELFF. In nucleotides, the CDR3 is TGTGCCAGTGGGCTGACTTCGAACACCGGGGAGCTGTTTTTT.

A word on this clonotype: This may be a read error: a much more frequent sequence differs by one nucleotide. The chain uses TRBV12-3 or TRBV12-4 and TRBJ1-4, with a weak D call TRBD1 (5 bases). The CDR3 runs to 15 residues. The CDR3 DNA reads TGTGCCAGCAGTCGGGGACGCCAAAATAATGAAAAACTGCTTTTT. It encodes CASSRGRQNNEKLLF.

This rearrangement joins TRBV11-1 to TRBJ2-7; D unresolved. Germline values: CDR1 SGHAT, CDR2 FQDESV (reference sequence). V lost 6 bases, J lost 3 bases, and 9 bases lay in between. This CDR3 has 12 residues. The CDR3: CASRVESYEQYF. The CDR3 DNA follows: TGTGCCAGCAGAGTCGAGAGCTACGAGCAGTACTTC.

This clonotype has ten or more counts. The chain couples TRBV15 to TRBJ2-5; 8 positions match TRBD2. The J segment lost 4 bases and the V segment lost 0 bases, leaving 4 bases of the junction unmatched. CDR1 is LNHNV and CDR2 is YYDKDF in the germline V gene (reference sequence). The CDR3 sequence is 15 residues long. CDR3 residues: CATSRDPGGVETQYF. The DNA for the CDR3 is TGTGCCACCAGCAGAGACCCGGGAGGGGTAGAGACCCAGTACTTC.

On this clonotype itself: It is unclear where the CDR3 begins or ends on the DNA, so no DNA is shown, and the CDR3 is as TCRdb lists it. The chain carries TRBV11-2 and TRBJ2-2. Per the germline V gene, CDR1 is SGHAT and CDR2 is FQNNGV. The CDR3 spans 12 amino acids, including both terminal residues. Here the CDR3 reads CASSLGWGSCFF.

This clonotype was recorded a few times. CDR3 nucleotide sequence: TGTGCCAGCAGTTACGAAAGACAGGGTACCGGAGAGACCCAGTACTTC. Translated: CASSYERQGTGETQYF. The genes are TRBV6-1 and TRBJ2-5, with 7 bases fitting TRBD1. Germline V lookup: CDR1 MNHNS, CDR2 SASEGT. The CDR3 runs to 16 residues. Germline trimming cut 5 bases from V and 4 bases from J; bases unmatched to any gene: 13.

This clonotype was seen many times. The rearrangement uses TRBV12-3 or TRBV12-4 and TRBJ1-3, with TRBD1 matching over 10 bases. V was clipped by 6 bases and J by 2 bases; unmatched bases: 1. The CDR3 contains 14 residues. The CDR3 bases are TGTGCCAGCAGCGGGACAGGGGCTGGAAACACCATATATTTT. It is translated as CASSGTGAGNTIYF.